Following are 31 T cell receptor beta chains from one sample sequenced in a study of T cell responses to AZD1222 COVID-19 vaccine. Method: immunoSEQ multiplex PCR; TCRdb's copy keeps in-frame clones and lacks some. Of roughly 97,000 clones listed, approximately 89% are singletons. The sequencing here drew on peripheral blood, taken on day 0 of AZD1222 vaccination. Every receptor here comes from an adult in good health.

The rearrangement links TRBV6-5 to TRBJ1-3; TRBD1 might be the D (6 bases). V dropped 5 bases and J dropped 0 bases, with 11 bases sitting between them. The germline V gene has CDR1 MNHEY and CDR2 SVGAGI. The CDR3 has 15 residues. The CDR3 loop is CASSPDRSSGNTIYF. Here the CDR3 DNA reads TGTGCCAGCAGTCCAGACAGGAGCTCTGGAAACACCATATATTTT.

The chain combines TRBV15 with TRBJ1-6; D call uncertain. This CDR3 is 14 amino acids long. The germline gives CDR1 LNHNV, CDR2 YYDKDF (reference sequence). V gave up 3 bases and J gave up 7 bases, with 10 bases separating them. As DNA, the CDR3 is TGTGCCACCAGCAGGGCCAGGATCAATTCACCCCTCCACTTT. Residues: CATSRARINSPLHF.

The chain joins TRBV4-3 to TRBJ1-2, with D tentatively TRBD1 (5 bases). V was shortened by 4 bases and J by 7 bases, with 13 bases between the two germline ends. Per the germline V gene, CDR1 is LGHNA and CDR2 is YSLEER. The CDR3 runs to 13 residues. CDR3 sequence reads: CASSRALRVGYTF. The DNA for the CDR3 is TGCGCCAGCAGCCGCGCCCTCAGGGTTGGCTACACCTTC.

V usage is TRBV7-2 and J usage is TRBJ2-3; 9 bases map to TRBD1. This CDR3 region has 16 residues. Losses at the gene ends were 0 bases for V and 4 bases for J; bases not matched to a gene: 5. Germline lookup yields CDR1 SGHTA and CDR2 FQGNSA. The CDR3 here is CASSLAGTGRPDTQYF. The CDR3 DNA follows: TGTGCCAGCAGCTTAGCCGGGACAGGGAGGCCAGATACGCAGTATTTT.

In DNA, the CDR3 is TGTGCCAGCAGTTCTACAGGACTGCATTCAGGCTACACCTTC. The encoded protein is CASSSTGLHSGYTF. The chain carries TRBV28 and TRBJ1-2, with D possibly TRBD1 on 5 matching bases. The CDR3 loop spans 14 amino acids. Germline CDR1 and CDR2: MDHEN and SYDVKM. The V gene lost 4 bases and the J gene lost 8 bases, with 17 bases spanning the gap.

This clone was seen more than once but under ten times. The CDR3: CASSFGVPRGYSNQPQHF. The CDR3 DNA follows: TGTGCCAGCAGCTTTGGGGTCCCGAGGGGGTATAGCAATCAGCCCCAGCATTTT. This sequence joins TRBV7-8 and TRBJ1-5, with D perhaps TRBD1 (6 bases). The CDR3 extends over 18 amino acids. Germline CDR1 is SGHVS and CDR2 is FQNEAQ. The V end was cut by 3 bases, the J end by 0 bases, with 18 bases between.

The chain combines TRBV5-6 with TRBJ2-7; 8 bases match TRBD1. The germline V gene has CDR1 SGHDT and CDR2 YYEEEE. The junction had 10 bases not matched to a gene; V was cut back by 4 bases and J by 1 base. This CDR3 comprises 16 residues. Here the CDR3 DNA reads TGTGCCAGCAGCCCAGGCGGACAGGGACGGTCCTACGAGCAGTACTTC. This gives the protein CASSPGGQGRSYEQYF.

The rearrangement uses TRBV3-1 (or the pseudogene TRBV3-2) and TRBJ2-1; 8 nucleotides align to TRBD1. Germline values: CDR1 LGHDT, CDR2 YNNKEL (reference sequence). J gave up 6 bases and V 3 bases, and 7 bases lay outside the gene matches. The CDR3 has 15 residues. CDR3 loop: CASSHRQGSRNEQFF. The CDR3, as DNA: TGTGCCAGCAGCCACCGACAGGGGTCGCGCAATGAGCAGTTCTTC.

This chain uses TRBV5-5 with TRBJ1-3; TRBD1 aligns across 7 bases. The germline gives CDR1 SGHKS, CDR2 YYEKEE (reference sequence). The V segment lost 0 bases and the J segment 0 bases; nucleotides outside the gene matches: 3. This CDR3 has 16 residues. As DNA, the CDR3 is TGTGCCAGCAGCTTGGGACAGGGCGGCTCTGGAAACACCATATATTTT. Its protein product is CASSLGQGGSGNTIYF. Full variable domain (outside the CDR3, taken from reference TRBV5-5 and TRBJ1-3): DAGVTQSPTHLIKTRGQQVTLRCSPISGHKSVSWYQQVLGQGPQFIFQYYEKEERGRGNFPDRFSARQFPNYSSELNVNALLLGDSALYLCASSLGQGGSGNTIYFGEGSWLTVV.

The rearrangement joins TRBV9 to TRBJ2-5, with 8 nucleotides matching TRBD1. CDR1 is SGDLS and CDR2 is YYNGEE in the germline V gene. Losses at the gene ends were 4 bases for V and 7 bases for J; bases not matched to a gene: 12. CDR3 length: 15 residues. The CDR3 DNA reads TGTGCCAGCAGCAAGGACAGGGCCCTGGGAGGGACCCAGTACTTC. It codes for CASSKDRALGGTQYF.

The chain uses TRBV6-2 or TRBV6-3 and TRBJ2-3; a weak D match, TRBD2 (6 bases). Trimming removed 5 bases at V and 4 bases at J, with 13 bases between. CDR3 length: 14 residues. CDR1 is MNHEY, CDR2 SVGEGT, per germline. CDR3 protein: CASSPNREPDTQYF. As DNA, the CDR3 is TGTGCCAGCAGTCCGAACCGGGAGCCAGATACGCAGTATTTT.

V is TRBV5-1 and J is TRBJ2-5, with D possibly matching TRBD2 (5 bases). The CDR3 has 15 residues. V was shortened by 3 bases and J by 2 bases, with 14 bases between the two germline ends. CDR1 and CDR2 from the germline V gene are SGHRS and YFSETQ. In DNA, the CDR3 is TGCGCCAGCAGCTATTTTGGACTGCCACAAGAGACCCAGTACTTC. Residues: CASSYFGLPQETQYF.

The chain's CDR3 is CASSPAWGLNSPLHF. CDR3 sequence (DNA): TGTGCCAGCAGCCCCGCTTGGGGCCTAAATTCACCCCTCCACTTT. This rearrangement joins TRBV11-2 to TRBJ1-6; D might be TRBD1 (5 bases). The CDR3 sequence is 15 residues long. Trimming took off 5 bases at V and 7 bases at J, with 15 bases between the two ends. Germline V gives CDR1 SGHAT, CDR2 FQNNGV.

V usage is TRBV10-3 and J usage is TRBJ1-1, with D possibly TRBD1 on 6 matching bases. Trimming left V 3 bases short and J 6 bases short, with 11 bases between. CDR1 is ENHRY and CDR2 is SYGVKD in the germline V gene. This CDR3 has 13 amino acids. DNA of the CDR3: TGTGCCATCAGTGATCAGGGGATCCCTGAAGCTTTCTTT. Protein product: CAISDQGIPEAFF.

The chain links TRBV28 to TRBJ1-1; no definite D call. This CDR3 is 13 amino acids long. V shed 7 bases and J shed 4 bases, with 13 bases lying between them. CDR1 and CDR2 (germline): MDHEN, SYDVKM. As DNA, the CDR3 is TGTGCCAGCATCAACCCCTGGGCCACTGAAGCTTTCTTT. Protein product: CASINPWATEAFF.

This chain connects TRBV5-1 to TRBJ1-5, with D perhaps TRBD1 (6 bases). The V end lost 6 bases, the J end lost 1 base, and 14 bases lay between the germline ends. The CDR3 covers 15 residues. The germline V gene encodes CDR1 SGHRS and CDR2 YFSETQ. The CDR3: CASKLTGTSNQPQHF. CDR3 bases: TGCGCCAGCAAGCTAACCGGGACAAGCAATCAGCCCCAGCATTTT.

This chain connects TRBV19 to TRBJ2-1, with a tentative D call TRBD1 (6 bases). V was clipped by 3 bases and J by 4 bases, with 16 bases between them. This CDR3 is 16 amino acids long. Germline V gene sequence: CDR1 LNHDA, CDR2 SQIVND (reference sequence). This CDR3 reads CASSMVSGVGYNEQFF. In DNA, the CDR3 is TGTGCCAGTAGTATGGTCTCAGGGGTAGGGTACAATGAGCAGTTCTTC.

The chain couples TRBV5-4 to TRBJ2-3, with 12 nucleotides matching TRBD2. In germline, CDR1 is SGHNT, CDR2 YYREEE (reference sequence). The trim removed 1 base at V and 0 bases at J, leaving 9 bases unmatched. This CDR3 has 19 amino acids. The DNA of the CDR3 is TGTGCCAGCAGCTTGTCATTTACTAGCGGGAGGACTAGCACAGATACGCAGTATTTT. It translates to CASSLSFTSGRTSTDTQYF.

The chain uses TRBV9 and TRBJ2-1, with D possibly being TRBD2 (5 bases). Trimming took 4 bases from V and 7 from J, leaving 12 bases between them. The germline V gene encodes CDR1 SGDLS and CDR2 YYNGEE. CDR3 length equals 13 residues. CDR3 sequence (DNA): TGTGCCAGCAGCCTCCAGGACTTTAATGAGCAGTTCTTC. Its translation: CASSLQDFNEQFF.

The chain uses TRBV28 and TRBJ2-5, with 9 bases lining up with TRBD1. Germline V gives CDR1 MDHEN, CDR2 SYDVKM. This CDR3 is 15 amino acids long. V lost 6 bases and J lost 5; bases outside the gene matches: 10. CDR3: CASRQTGGVRETQYF. The CDR3 DNA is TGTGCCAGCAGACAGACAGGGGGGGTCAGGGAGACCCAGTACTTC.

The CDR3 sequence: CASSQGRSSGNTIYF. The CDR3 DNA is TGTGCCAGCAGCCAAGGGCGGAGCTCTGGAAACACCATATATTTT. This chain uses TRBV14 with TRBJ1-3; D ambiguous. Trimming shortened V by 1 base and J by 0 bases, and 7 bases separated the two germline ends. Germline V gives CDR1 SGHDN, CDR2 FVKESK. This CDR3 is 15 amino acids long.

CDR3: CASSLGETQYF. Written as DNA, the CDR3 is TGTGCCAGCAGCTTAGGAGAGACCCAGTACTTC. This rearrangement joins TRBV11-3 to TRBJ2-5; D is ambiguous. V was trimmed by 1 base and J by 4 bases, leaving 1 base between them. This CDR3 region has 11 residues. Germline CDR1 reads SGHNT; CDR2 reads YENEEA. The full variable domain, completed using reference TRBV11-3 and TRBJ2-5, is EAGVVQSPRYKIIEKKQPVAFWCNPISGHNTLYWYLQNLGQGPELLIRYENEEAVDDSQLPKDRFSAERLKGVDSTLKIQPAELGDSAVYLCASSLGETQYFGPGTRLLVL.

The chain links TRBV2 to TRBJ2-7, with D possibly being TRBD2 (6 bases). CDR1 is SNHLY and CDR2 is FYNNEI in the germline V gene. The CDR3 covers 14 residues. The V gene lost 6 bases and the J gene lost 5 bases, with 17 bases spanning the gap. CDR3 in DNA: TGTGCCAGCAGGTGGAGGGGCATTTCGAACGAGCAGTACTTC. Its translation: CASRWRGISNEQYF.

The chain has TRBV7-2 and TRBJ2-1; 8 bases match TRBD2. This CDR3 region has 15 residues. Per the germline V gene, CDR1 is SGHTA and CDR2 is FQGNSA. The J segment lost 4 bases and the V segment lost 4 bases, leaving 6 bases of the junction unmatched. CDR3 coding DNA: TGTGCCAGCAGCTCCCGGACTAGCCCATACAATGAGCAGTTCTTC. This gives the protein CASSSRTSPYNEQFF.

The chain carries TRBV4-3 and TRBJ1-4; tentatively, D is TRBD1 (6 bases). The CDR3 consists of 15 residues. Germline V gene sequence: CDR1 LGHNA, CDR2 YSLEER. V was cut by 8 bases and J by 8 bases, with 21 bases left in between. For the CDR3, the DNA is TGCGCCAGCTCTCCCGGCGGGACAAGGGGGGAAAAACTGTTTTTT. It codes for CASSPGGTRGEKLFF.

This chain connects TRBV2 to TRBJ1-5, with D unresolved. V was shortened by 6 bases and J by 4 bases, with 16 bases between the two germline ends. CDR1 is SNHLY and CDR2 is FYNNEI in the germline V gene. CDR3 length: 15 amino acids. The CDR3 loop reads CASSAWEGGNQPQHF. CDR3 sequence (DNA): TGTGCCAGCAGCGCCTGGGAGGGCGGAAATCAGCCCCAGCATTTT.

The V and J genes are TRBV7-6 and TRBJ1-2; 7 bases match TRBD1. Germline V CDR1 and CDR2: SGHVS, FNYEAQ. This CDR3 region has 16 residues. Unmatched junction bases numbered 13, after V lost 1 base and J lost 8 bases. CDR3 nucleotides: TGTGCCAGCAGCTTAGGGGTAGGGGGCGCGGATAGCGGCTACACCTTC. Its translation: CASSLGVGGADSGYTF.

The CDR3: CASSFGGNYEQYF. The CDR3 coding sequence is TGTGCCAGCAGCTTCGGGGGGAACTACGAGCAGTACTTC. The V and J genes are TRBV5-4 and TRBJ2-7, with 7 nucleotides matching TRBD2. CDR3 size: 13 residues. CDR1 SGHNT and CDR2 YYREEE come from the germline V gene (reference sequence). V shed 2 bases and J 3 bases; nucleotides not matched to a gene: 2.

The rearrangement uses TRBV28 and TRBJ1-2; D ambiguous. Germline CDR1 reads MDHEN; CDR2 reads SYDVKM. The germline V and J ends were trimmed by 1 base and 0 bases, with 12 bases remaining between them. This CDR3 has 16 residues. CDR3 region: CASSLYGSPTNYGYTF. CDR3 nucleotide sequence: TGTGCCAGCAGTTTATATGGCAGTCCGACTAACTATGGCTACACCTTC.

The chain employs TRBV7-6 and TRBJ2-7, with 7 bases that match TRBD1. Trimming at V came to 6 bases and at J to 4 bases, leaving 15 bases not matched to a gene. The CDR3 runs 16 residues. CDR1 is SGHVS, CDR2 FNYEAQ, per germline. The CDR3 nucleotides are TGTGCCAGCAGTCTCAGCCACAGGGGCTTACCGTACGAGCAGTACTTC. This codes for CASSLSHRGLPYEQYF.

The gene calls are TRBV13 and TRBJ2-7; either TRBD1 or TRBD2 may supply D (5 bases each). The CDR3 covers 13 residues. Germline assignment: CDR1 PRHDT and CDR2 FYEKMQ (reference sequence). V was pared by 8 bases and J by 7 bases, with 18 bases between. The CDR3 loop reads CASGTGQGKEQYF. As DNA, the CDR3 is TGTGCCAGCGGGACGGGTCAGGGAAAGGAGCAGTACTTC.